Below are 25 T cell receptor beta chains sequenced from a single sample in a study of blood T cells in healthy people across ages. Together with a sample-barcoded 5' primer, a J-beta primer mix was included in a second PCR lasting about 6 to 11 cycles. Using its own MiXCR run on the 5' RACE reads, TCRdb lists one record per CDR3 protein. The sample lists approximately 780,000 distinct CDR3 sequences, 25% to 30% occurring once. The same specimen was also included in a second study, on T cells of mothers and their children.

The source material was blood. Source of these receptors: a boy aged 5-17 years in good health.

About this clonotype: The junction differs from germline at one of its ends, possibly a read error. This chain links TRBV5-1 with TRBJ1-3; no reliable D call. The CDR3 totals 15 residues. Germline values: CDR1 SGHRS, CDR2 YFSETQ. DNA of the CDR3: TGTGCTAGCAGCTTGGGCCAAAGCTCTGGAAACACCATATATTTT. It encodes CASSLGQSSGNTIYF.

The chain carries TRBV12-3 or TRBV12-4 and TRBJ1-6; D unresolved. The V gene lost 4 bases and the J gene lost 5 bases, with 15 bases spanning the gap. The CDR3 is 16 amino acids. The DNA of the CDR3 is TGTGCCAGCAGTTCGGGCTATGAGTCCGATAATTCACCCCTCCACTTT. Protein product: CASSSGYESDNSPLHF.

Concerning this clonotype: One end of the junction does not line up with germline, which may come from a read error. V and J are TRBV12-3 or TRBV12-4 and TRBJ1-4, with D perhaps TRBD1 (6 bases). The CDR3 length is 11 residues. Here the CDR3 reads CASSQGYPLTF. In DNA form, the CDR3 reads TGTGCCAGCAGTCAGGGGTATCCTTTAACTTTT.

This clonotype was picked up a small number of times. Here the CDR3 reads CASSLSGVGDEQFF. Here the CDR3 DNA reads TGTGCCAGCAGTTTAAGCGGGGTGGGCGATGAGCAGTTCTTC. This chain connects TRBV12-3 or TRBV12-4 to TRBJ2-1; 7 bases are a match to TRBD2. The ends lost 2 bases at V and 8 bases at J; junction bases unmatched: 6. This CDR3 has 14 amino acids.

Only a few counts were recorded for this clonotype. V usage is TRBV5-1 and J usage is TRBJ1-4, with D perhaps matching TRBD1 (5 bases). Germline CDR1 and CDR2: SGHRS and YFSETQ. The CDR3 sequence is 14 residues long. V lost 5 bases and J 6 bases, leaving 14 bases between the germline ends. The CDR3: CASSRDGLDEKLFF. For the CDR3, the DNA is TGCGCCAGCAGTCGGGACGGACTCGATGAAAAACTGTTTTTT.

This clonotype has only a few counts. The CDR3 spells CASGVGGGAEETQYF. CDR3 nucleotide sequence: TGTGCCAGCGGGGTCGGCGGGGGGGCCGAAGAGACCCAGTACTTC. The chain links TRBV9 to TRBJ2-5; 9 bases fit TRBD2. The CDR3 sequence is 15 residues long. V was pared by 7 bases and J by 3 bases, with 10 bases of the junction left unmatched. CDR1 is SGDLS, CDR2 YYNGEE, per germline.

This clonotype was counted a few times. DNA of the CDR3: TGTGCCAGCAGTCCCTCGGGACAGGGGAATCAGCCCCAGCATTTT. Protein sequence: CASSPSGQGNQPQHF. V usage is TRBV12-3 or TRBV12-4 and J usage is TRBJ1-5; 10 bases fit TRBD1. The J segment lost 4 bases and the V segment lost 5 bases, leaving 5 bases of the junction unmatched. The CDR3 sequence is 15 residues long.

This clonotype has only a few counts. The chain recombines TRBV5-1 with TRBJ2-3; TRBD2 matches 13 bases. After removal of 7 bases from V and 0 bases from J, the junction contained 14 bases not matched to a gene. Germline V gene sequence: CDR1 SGHRS, CDR2 YFSETQ. The CDR3 extends over 19 amino acids. The CDR3 protein is CASARDRTSGGRSTDTQYF. The CDR3 DNA sequence: TGCGCCAGCGCACGGGACAGGACTAGCGGGGGCCGTAGCACAGATACGCAGTATTTT.

V is TRBV10-3 and J is TRBJ2-5; D is undetermined. From germline, CDR1 is ENHRY and CDR2 SYGVKD. This CDR3 is 13 amino acids long. Trimming took 6 bases from V and 5 from J, leaving 13 bases between them. The CDR3 DNA reads as TGTGCCATCAGCGTTACCTTGGGGGAGACCCAGTACTTC. It translates to CAISVTLGETQYF.

The chain couples TRBV15 to TRBJ2-4, with TRBD2 as a possible D gene (6 bases). CDR1 is LNHNV, CDR2 YYDKDF, per germline (reference sequence). The CDR3 is 17 amino acids. Trimming left V 1 base short and J 1 base short, with 14 bases between. CDR3 residues: CATSRVGTSRAKNIQYF. The CDR3 nucleotides read TGTGCCACCAGCAGAGTTGGAACTAGCCGGGCCAAAAACATTCAGTACTTC.

The chain is built from TRBV6-2 or TRBV6-3 and TRBJ2-7; 7 bases agree with TRBD1. The CDR3 is made up of 19 amino acids. CDR1 and CDR2 (germline): MNHEY, SVGEGT. Trimming removed 2 bases from V and 3 bases from J; junction bases left unmatched: 19. CDR3 residues: CASSYRHGDSPISNYEQYF. In nucleotides, the CDR3 is TGTGCCAGCAGTTACCGCCACGGGGACAGCCCTATTTCAAACTACGAGCAGTACTTC.

This clonotype has just a few counts. The V gene is TRBV6-5, the J gene TRBJ2-7; possibly TRBD2 for D (6 bases). This CDR3 comprises 13 residues. Trimming took 6 bases from V and 2 from J, leaving 11 bases between them. Germline V gene data show CDR1 as MNHEY and CDR2 as SVGAGI. Here the CDR3 reads CASSRDLAYEQYF. CDR3 nucleotides: TGTGCCAGCAGCCGGGACTTGGCCTACGAGCAGTACTTC.

This clonotype was counted a few times. This chain joins TRBV21-1 and TRBJ2-7; TRBD2 is taken as the D call from the table, unchecked against the DNA. TRBV21-1 counts as a pseudogene. The CDR3 runs to 16 residues. CDR3: CASSPQASGAAGEQYF. Here the CDR3 DNA reads TGTGCCAGCAGCCCGCAGGCTAGCGGGGCCGCAGGGGAGCAGTACTTC.

DNA of the CDR3: TGTGCCAGCGGGGGCAAGACAGGGCGGAATGAGCAGTTCTTC. It encodes CASGGKTGRNEQFF. This chain links TRBV6-1 with TRBJ2-1; TRBD1 aligns across 7 bases. CDR1 is MNHNS and CDR2 is SASEGT in the germline V gene. The CDR3 has 14 residues. Losses at the gene ends were 8 bases for V and 7 bases for J; bases not matched to a gene: 11.

The chain links TRBV7-9 to TRBJ2-7; TRBD2 agrees at 7 bases. After removal of 5 bases from V and 0 bases from J, the junction contained 7 bases not matched to a gene. This CDR3 is 15 amino acids long. Per germline, CDR1 SEHNR and CDR2 FQNEAQ (reference sequence). In DNA form, the CDR3 reads TGTGCCAGCAGCCTCAGCGGGGTCAGCTCCTACGAGCAGTACTTC. Protein product: CASSLSGVSSYEQYF. Filled out from reference TRBV7-9 and TRBJ2-7, the complete variable domain reads DTGVSQNPRHKITKRGQNVTFRCDPISEHNRLYWYRQTLGQGPEFLTYFQNEAQLEKSRLLSDRFSAERPKGSFSTLEIQRTEQGDSAMYLCASSLSGVSSYEQYFGPGTRLTVT.

This sequence joins TRBV5-1 and TRBJ2-5; D may be TRBD1 or TRBD2 (5 bases each). CDR1 SGHRS and CDR2 YFSETQ come from the germline V gene. This CDR3 region has 16 residues. Trimming took off 4 bases at V and 5 bases at J, with 21 bases between the two ends. CDR3 nucleotide sequence: TGCGCCAGCAGCGTAAACCCAGGGCGGGCGAGGGAGACCCAGTACTTC. This translates into CASSVNPGRARETQYF.

A note on this clonotype: Compared with germline, one end of the junction differs, possibly owing to a read error. The CDR3 coding sequence is TGCGCCAGCAGCCATTCCGGGGGCCGCACAGATACACAGTATTTT. Protein sequence: CASSHSGGRTDTQYF. This sequence joins TRBV4-1 and TRBJ2-3; tentatively, D is TRBD1 or TRBD2 (6 bases each). The CDR3 spans 15 residues. In germline, CDR1 is MGHRA, CDR2 YSYEKL.

This chain links TRBV5-1 with TRBJ2-5, with D unresolved. The DNA end is a closer match to TRBJ2-7, so the J assignment may be wrong. This CDR3 is built from 15 residues. Germline CDR1 reads SGHRS; CDR2 reads YFSETQ. CDR3 sequence reads: CASSLNGVGPYEQYF. DNA for the CDR3: TGCGCCAGCAGCTTGAATGGCGTCGGGCCCTACGAGCAGTACTTC.

The V gene is TRBV27, the J gene TRBJ2-1; TRBD2 is a possible D gene (5 bases). The V gene lost 9 bases and the J gene lost 3 bases, with 12 bases spanning the gap. The germline V gene encodes CDR1 MNHEY and CDR2 SMNVEV (reference sequence). The CDR3 contains 13 residues. The CDR3: CASNGRGYNEQFF. Written as DNA, the CDR3 is TGTGCCAGTAACGGTCGGGGCTACAATGAGCAGTTCTTC.

This chain joins TRBV4-1 and TRBJ2-1; no definite D call. The germline V gene encodes CDR1 MGHRA and CDR2 YSYEKL. Trimming took off 2 bases at V and 2 bases at J, with 7 bases between the two ends. This CDR3 is 14 amino acids long. The CDR3 bases are TGCGCCAGCAGCCAATCGGACGCCTACAATGAGCAGTTCTTC. This sequence encodes CASSQSDAYNEQFF.

This clonotype has a handful of counts. The rearrangement uses TRBV4-1 and TRBJ1-4, with 7 positions matching TRBD1. The CDR3 has 14 residues. In germline, CDR1 is MGHRA, CDR2 YSYEKL. Losses at the gene ends were 6 bases for V and 4 bases for J; bases not matched to a gene: 5. In DNA, the CDR3 is TGCGCCAGCAGAGAGACAGGGAGTAATGAAAAACTGTTTTTT. Translation: CASRETGSNEKLFF.

In its sample, this clonotype was seen a few times. The chain recombines TRBV7-8 with TRBJ2-1, with 9 bases identical to TRBD1. The tail of the sequence fits TRBJ2-5 better, so the J call may be wrong. Germline V gene lookup returns CDR1 SGHVS and CDR2 FQNEAQ. The CDR3 spans 15 residues. CDR3 DNA sequence: TGTGCCAGCAGCTTGTCCTGGACAGGGGTTAAGACCCAGTACTTC. This encodes CASSLSWTGVKTQYF.

This chain connects TRBV5-1 to TRBJ1-1; D uncertain. Trimming took 1 base from V and 1 from J, leaving 14 bases between them. CDR1 and CDR2 from the germline V gene are SGHRS and YFSETQ. This CDR3 comprises 16 residues. DNA of the CDR3: TGCGCCAGCAGCTTGTTCCCCTTATTGGGGAACACTGAAGCTTTCTTT. Translating it yields CASSLFPLLGNTEAFF.

V gene TRBV20-1 combines with J gene TRBJ2-1; TRBD1 or TRBD2 may be the D gene (5 bases each). The CDR3 loop spans 15 amino acids. CDR1 and CDR2 (germline): DFQATT, SNEGSKA (reference sequence). V was pared by 1 base and J by 5 bases, with 15 bases between. In DNA form, the CDR3 reads TGCAGTGCTAGAGTTTGGGGTGGGGGTCACAATGAGCAGTTCTTC. Encoded protein: CSARVWGGGHNEQFF.

This clonotype has a handful of counts. This rearrangement joins TRBV6-1 to TRBJ1-6; perhaps TRBD1 as D (6 bases). This CDR3 comprises 14 residues. CDR1 is MNHNS, CDR2 SASEGT, per germline. The germline V and J ends were trimmed by 4 bases and 7 bases, with 11 bases remaining between them. CDR3 in amino acids: CASSGGLRNSPLHF. In DNA, the CDR3 is TGTGCCAGCAGTGGGGGGCTTAGAAATTCACCCCTCCACTTT.